These 28 T cell receptor beta chains were sequenced from one sample in a study of cytomegalovirus exposure and HLA in healthy donors. Clones were read by immunoSEQ multiplex PCR, and TCRdb kept only the in-frame ones, dropping some. The sample lists 120,000 to 150,000 clones, around 90% seen once, with 3.5% to 5% in the top ten. The source material was PBMCs. These receptors were obtained from a man between 18 and 29 years old in good health and CMV-seropositive.

In this sample, this clone turned up once. The gene calls are TRBV4-1 and TRBJ2-1; 7 bases map to TRBD1. Germline assignment: CDR1 MGHRA and CDR2 YSYEKL. The junction had 6 bases not matched to a gene; V was cut back by 0 bases and J by 4 bases. This CDR3 contains 16 residues. The CDR3 DNA reads TGCGCCAGCAGCCAAGATAGAGACAGGGTATACAATGAGCAGTTCTTC. Encoded protein: CASSQDRDRVYNEQFF.

The chain recombines TRBV30 with TRBJ2-5; a possible D gene is TRBD2 (6 bases). V lost 2 bases to trimming and J lost 0 bases, with 13 bases between them. In germline, CDR1 is GTSNPN, CDR2 SVGIG (reference sequence). The length of the CDR3 is 15 residues. The CDR3 DNA reads TGTGCCTGGAGTACGCCGGGACTCTACCAAGAGACCCAGTACTTC. It codes for CAWSTPGLYQETQYF.

The chain is built from TRBV7-3 and TRBJ1-5, with D possibly TRBD1 on 6 matching bases. The V gene lost 1 base and the J gene lost 6 bases, with 13 bases spanning the gap. The germline gives CDR1 SGHTA, CDR2 FQGTGA. The CDR3 is made up of 15 amino acids. The CDR3 region has the DNA TGTGCCAGCAGCTTAAAGGCAGGGGAAGGTCAGCCCCAGCATTTT. Translated: CASSLKAGEGQPQHF.

The CDR3 sequence: CASSLSPGYQPQHF. Here the CDR3 DNA reads TGTGCCAGCAGTTTATCCCCGGGATATCAGCCCCAGCATTTT. J is TRBJ1-5 and V is TRBV28; no reliable D call. CDR1 MDHEN and CDR2 SYDVKM come from the germline V gene. Trimming took 1 base from V and 5 from J, leaving 9 bases between them. This CDR3 comprises 14 residues.

The CDR3 here is CASTSGGPYNEQFF. CDR3 DNA sequence: TGTGCCAGCACAAGCGGAGGTCCCTACAATGAGCAGTTCTTC. The chain recombines TRBV27 with TRBJ2-1; tentative D call: TRBD2 (5 bases). Per the germline V gene, CDR1 is MNHEY and CDR2 is SMNVEV (reference sequence). Trimming pared 7 bases from V and 2 bases from J, leaving 12 bases between. The CDR3 totals 14 residues.

V and J are TRBV27 and TRBJ1-5; no firm D call. Germline V gene lookup returns CDR1 MNHEY and CDR2 SMNVEV (reference sequence). This CDR3 comprises 15 residues. The V end was cut by 2 bases, the J end by 2 bases, with 10 bases between. For the CDR3, the DNA is TGTGCCAGCAGTTTAACCAGTCATGGCAATCAGCCCCAGCATTTT. This encodes CASSLTSHGNQPQHF.

This clone appeared once. The rearrangement uses TRBV2 and TRBJ2-6, with unresolved D. Germline V gene sequence: CDR1 SNHLY, CDR2 FYNNEI. Trimming stripped 4 bases from V and 2 bases from J, with 6 bases between. The CDR3 totals 14 residues. In nucleotides, the CDR3 is TGTGCCAGCAGTGGGGCAGCTGGGGCCAACGTCCTGACTTTC. It yields the protein CASSGAAGANVLTF.

This clone was detected once. J is TRBJ1-5 and V is TRBV18; TRBD1 might be the D (5 bases). This CDR3 is 15 amino acids long. Trimming took 0 bases from V and 4 from J, leaving 10 bases between them. Germline loops: CDR1 KGHSH, CDR2 LQKENI. CDR3: CASSPPGRGNQPQHF. CDR3 DNA: TGTGCCAGCTCACCACCGGGGCGGGGAAATCAGCCCCAGCATTTT.

The J gene is TRBJ1-1, the V gene TRBV5-1, with TRBD1 identical over 8 bases. The CDR3 contains 14 residues. After removal of 1 base from V and 6 bases from J, the junction contained 5 bases not matched to a gene. Germline V lookup: CDR1 SGHRS, CDR2 YFSETQ. CDR3 DNA sequence: TGCGCCAGCAGCTTGCAGGGGGCAGGGTCTGAAGCTTTCTTT. Translated: CASSLQGAGSEAFF.

The genes are TRBV7-6 and TRBJ2-7, with D possibly TRBD2 on 5 matching bases. Germline CDR1 is SGHVS and CDR2 is FNYEAQ. The length of the CDR3 is 14 residues. V lost 1 base and J 6 bases, leaving 13 bases between the germline ends. This CDR3 reads CASSLGGHRGEQYF. The CDR3 nucleotides read TGTGCCAGCAGCTTAGGGGGTCACCGGGGCGAGCAGTACTTC.

The chain recombines TRBV5-4 with TRBJ2-7; 9 nucleotides align to TRBD1. The germline CDR1 and CDR2 sequences are SGHNT and YYREEE (reference sequence). Trimming removed 0 bases from V and 3 bases from J; junction bases left unmatched: 7. This CDR3 region has 16 residues. CDR3 sequence (DNA): TGTGCCAGCAGCTTGGCCGGGGGACAGGGATTCTACGAGCAGTACTTC. Translating it yields CASSLAGGQGFYEQYF.

The genes are TRBV7-9 and TRBJ2-3, with D tentatively TRBD1 (7 bases). The CDR3 is 16 amino acids. The V and J ends lost 4 bases and 0 bases respectively, with 14 bases between them. Germline CDR1 reads SEHNR; CDR2 reads FQNEAQ (reference sequence). The CDR3 nucleotides are TGTGCCAGCAGCTCCTACAGGGGAGGTAGCACAGATACGCAGTATTTT. This encodes CASSSYRGGSTDTQYF.

The gene calls are TRBV30 and TRBJ2-5, with 13 bases that match TRBD2. Germline CDR1 reads GTSNPN; CDR2 reads SVGIG (reference sequence). The CDR3 spans 15 residues. Trimming took 3 bases from V and 4 from J; bases not matched to a gene: 5. The CDR3 loop is CAWRRTSGRGETQYF. The CDR3 bases are TGTGCCTGGAGGAGGACTAGCGGGAGAGGAGAGACCCAGTACTTC.

The chain links TRBV5-4 to TRBJ2-1, with a possible D match to TRBD2 (6 bases). The CDR3 loop spans 14 amino acids. With 2 bases removed from V and 6 bases from J, the gap between germline ends came to 12 bases. Looked up from germline, CDR1 is SGHNT and CDR2 is YYREEE (reference sequence). The chain's CDR3 is CASSLSGPINEQFF. As DNA, the CDR3 is TGTGCCAGCAGCTTAAGCGGGCCGATCAATGAGCAGTTCTTC.

This rearrangement joins TRBV2 to TRBJ1-2; D might be TRBD1 (5 bases). This CDR3 has 13 amino acids. The ends were cut back, 2 bases at V and 5 bases at J, with 9 bases in the middle. The germline V gene encodes CDR1 SNHLY and CDR2 FYNNEI. CDR3 coding DNA: TGTGCCAGCAGTGAACCAGGGAGGTATGGCTACACCTTC. It yields the protein CASSEPGRYGYTF.

This rearrangement joins TRBV15 to TRBJ2-7; D possibly corresponds to TRBD1 (5 bases). This CDR3 has 13 amino acids. CDR1 and CDR2 (germline): LNHNV, YYDKDF (reference sequence). Trimming stripped 2 bases from V and 10 bases from J, with 15 bases between. The CDR3 spells CATSRYPYGQQYF. CDR3 coding DNA: TGTGCCACCAGCAGATATCCCTATGGACAACAGTACTTC.

This chain links TRBV19 with TRBJ1-1; 9 bases line up with TRBD1. The CDR3 has 15 amino acids. After removal of 4 bases from V and 1 base from J, the junction contained 4 bases not matched to a gene. Germline assignment: CDR1 LNHDA and CDR2 SQIVND (reference sequence). The CDR3 loop is CASSKQGAENTEAFF. DNA for the CDR3: TGTGCCAGTAGTAAACAGGGGGCCGAGAACACTGAAGCTTTCTTT.

The rearrangement links TRBV28 to TRBJ1-1; D is perhaps TRBD1 (6 bases). Germline V CDR1 and CDR2: MDHEN, SYDVKM. The germline V and J ends were trimmed by 6 bases and 6 bases, with 17 bases remaining between them. The CDR3 covers 14 residues. CDR3 sequence reads: CASRDRRVTSEAFF. The CDR3 DNA reads as TGTGCCAGCAGAGACAGGAGAGTTACGTCTGAAGCTTTCTTT.

This clone was observed a single time. This rearrangement joins TRBV4-2 to TRBJ2-3, with TRBD2 matching over 7 bases. With 4 bases clipped from V and 0 bases from J, the junction kept 10 bases outside the gene matches. Germline V CDR1 and CDR2: LGHNA, YNFKEQ. The CDR3 totals 17 residues. The chain's CDR3 is CASSPVAIAGSTDTQYF. Written as DNA, the CDR3 is TGTGCCAGCAGCCCCGTGGCGATAGCGGGTAGCACAGATACGCAGTATTTT.

The CDR3 loop is CASSVTLPDTQYF. Here the CDR3 DNA reads TGTGCCAGCAGTGTAACCCTACCAGATACGCAGTATTTT. J is TRBJ2-3 and V is TRBV6-1; no definite D call. The germline V gene encodes CDR1 MNHNS and CDR2 SASEGT. Between the trimmed V and J ends, which lost 4 bases and 4 bases, there was a span of 9 bases. The CDR3 length is 13 residues.

This chain connects TRBV19 to TRBJ1-2, with TRBD1 identical over 7 bases. V lost 3 bases, J lost 0 bases, and 4 bases stayed unmatched. The CDR3 has 15 amino acids. CDR1 is LNHDA, CDR2 SQIVND, per germline (reference sequence). The CDR3, as DNA: TGTGCCAGTAGTATGGTGACAGGGTCTAACTATGGCTACACCTTC. This gives the protein CASSMVTGSNYGYTF.

This chain joins TRBV6-1 and TRBJ1-1; tentatively, D is TRBD1 (5 bases). CDR3 length: 15 amino acids. Trimming took 3 bases from V and 2 from J, leaving 13 bases between them. Germline-derived CDR1 and CDR2 are MNHNS and SASEGT. The CDR3 DNA sequence: TGTGCCAGCAGTGATAGGGGCGCGCGTAACACTGAAGCTTTCTTT. Protein sequence: CASSDRGARNTEAFF.

This rearrangement joins TRBV30 to TRBJ1-3; 8 bases are shared with TRBD1. The CDR3 runs to 14 residues. Trimming cost V 7 bases and J 4 bases; bases outside gene matches: 9. The germline gives CDR1 GTSNPN, CDR2 SVGIG (reference sequence). In DNA form, the CDR3 reads TGTGCCTTTGACAGGGGAATACTCGGAAACACCATATATTTT. This codes for CAFDRGILGNTIYF.

J is TRBJ2-7 and V is TRBV7-9; possible D gene TRBD1, 5 bases. The germline V gene encodes CDR1 SEHNR and CDR2 FQNEAQ (reference sequence). V was pared by 3 bases and J by 0 bases, with 15 bases between. The CDR3 length is 16 residues. The DNA for the CDR3 is TGTGCCAGCAGCTTTGGTCGGCCAGGGCGCTCCTACGAGCAGTACTTC. Residues: CASSFGRPGRSYEQYF.

The gene calls are TRBV28 and TRBJ2-3; TRBD2 aligns across 8 bases. V lost 5 bases and J lost 2; bases outside the gene matches: 3. Germline CDR1 MDHEN, CDR2 SYDVKM. The CDR3 sequence is 14 residues long. The CDR3 DNA is TGTGCCAGCAGTAGCGGGGGCCTCACAGATACGCAGTATTTT. Translation gives CASSSGGLTDTQYF.

The V and J genes are TRBV5-6 and TRBJ2-7, with D hard to call. The CDR3 extends over 13 amino acids. The germline V gene encodes CDR1 SGHDT and CDR2 YYEEEE. V lost 1 base and J lost 0, with 5 bases in between. The CDR3 region is CASSLISSYEQYF. The DNA of the CDR3 is TGTGCCAGCAGCTTGATCAGCTCCTACGAGCAGTACTTC.

CDR3 nucleotides: TGTGCCAGCAGGGAGAGCAATCAGCCCCAGCATTTT. This translates into CASRESNQPQHF. The chain employs TRBV28 and TRBJ1-5; D is undetermined. CDR1 is MDHEN, CDR2 SYDVKM, per germline. This CDR3 has 12 amino acids. The germline V and J ends were trimmed by 6 bases and 1 base, with 4 bases remaining between them.

This clone was recorded only once. V gene TRBV28 combines with J gene TRBJ1-1, with a tentative D call TRBD1 (5 bases). Germline V lookup: CDR1 MDHEN, CDR2 SYDVKM. This CDR3 is built from 13 residues. V dropped 6 bases and J dropped 4 bases, with 12 bases sitting between them. CDR3 residues: CASSRGGSTEAFF. The CDR3 bases are TGTGCCAGCAGCCGGGGGGGAAGCACTGAAGCTTTCTTT.